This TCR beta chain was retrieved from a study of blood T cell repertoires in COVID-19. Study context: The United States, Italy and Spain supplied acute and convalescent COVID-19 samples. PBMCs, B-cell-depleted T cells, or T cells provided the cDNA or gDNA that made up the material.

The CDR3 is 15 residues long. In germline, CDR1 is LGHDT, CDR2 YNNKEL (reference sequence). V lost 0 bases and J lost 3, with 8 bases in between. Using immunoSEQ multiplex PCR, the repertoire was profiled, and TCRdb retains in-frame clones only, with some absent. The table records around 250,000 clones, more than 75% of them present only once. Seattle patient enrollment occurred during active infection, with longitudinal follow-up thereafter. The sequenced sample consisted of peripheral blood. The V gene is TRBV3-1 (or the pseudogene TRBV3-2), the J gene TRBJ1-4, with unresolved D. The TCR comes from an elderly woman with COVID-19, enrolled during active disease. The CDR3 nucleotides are TGTGCCAGCAGCCAAGAAGCAGGCGCTAATGAAAAACTGTTTTTT. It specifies CASSQEAGANEKLFF.